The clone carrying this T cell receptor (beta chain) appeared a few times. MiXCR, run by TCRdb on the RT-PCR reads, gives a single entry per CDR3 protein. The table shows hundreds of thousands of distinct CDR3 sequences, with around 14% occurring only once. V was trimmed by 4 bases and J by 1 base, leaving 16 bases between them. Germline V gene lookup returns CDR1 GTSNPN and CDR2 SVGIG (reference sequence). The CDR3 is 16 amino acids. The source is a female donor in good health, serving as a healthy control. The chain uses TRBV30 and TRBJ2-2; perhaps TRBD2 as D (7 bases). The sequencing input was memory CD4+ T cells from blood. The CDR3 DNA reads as TGTGCCTGGAAGTCACGGGGAGGGGGGAACACCGGGGAGCTGTTTTTT. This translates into CAWKSRGGGNTGELFF.